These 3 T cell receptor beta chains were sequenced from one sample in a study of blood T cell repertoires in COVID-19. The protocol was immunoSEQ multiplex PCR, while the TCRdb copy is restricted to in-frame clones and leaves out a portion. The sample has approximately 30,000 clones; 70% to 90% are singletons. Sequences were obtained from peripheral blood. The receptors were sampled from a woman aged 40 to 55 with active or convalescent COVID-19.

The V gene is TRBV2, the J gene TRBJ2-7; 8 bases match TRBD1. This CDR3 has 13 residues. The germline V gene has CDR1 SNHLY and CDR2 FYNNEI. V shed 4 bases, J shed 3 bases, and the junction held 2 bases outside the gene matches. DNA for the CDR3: TGTGCCAGCAGTGTTGGACAGGGCTACGAGCAGTACTTC. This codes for CASSVGQGYEQYF. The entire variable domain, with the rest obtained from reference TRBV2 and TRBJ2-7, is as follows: EPEVTQTPSHQVTQMGQEVILRCVPISNHLYFYWYRQILGQKVEFLVSFYNNEISEKSEIFDDQFSVERPDGSNFTLKIRSTKLEDSAMYFCASSVGQGYEQYFGPGTRLTVT.

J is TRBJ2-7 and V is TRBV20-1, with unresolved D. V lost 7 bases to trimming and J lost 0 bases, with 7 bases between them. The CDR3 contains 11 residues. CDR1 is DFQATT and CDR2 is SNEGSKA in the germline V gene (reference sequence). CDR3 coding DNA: TGCAGTGTACCGAGCTCCTACGAGCAGTACTTC. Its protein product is CSVPSSYEQYF.

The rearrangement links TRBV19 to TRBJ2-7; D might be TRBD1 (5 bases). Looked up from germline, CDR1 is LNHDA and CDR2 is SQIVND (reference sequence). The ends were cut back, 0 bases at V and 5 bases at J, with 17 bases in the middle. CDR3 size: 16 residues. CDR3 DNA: TGTGCCAGTAGTATAGATAGGGGCCAGTTCCTAGACGAGCAGTACTTC. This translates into CASSIDRGQFLDEQYF. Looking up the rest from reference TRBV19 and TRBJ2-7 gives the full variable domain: DGGITQSPKYLFRKEGQNVTLSCEQNLNHDAMYWYRQDPGQGLRLIYYSQIVNDFQKGDIAEGYSVSREKKESFPLTVTSAQKNPTAFYLCASSIDRGQFLDEQYFGPGTRLTVT.